The rows below give T cell receptor beta chains drawn from one sample of a study of CD8 T cells in ankylosing spondylitis. MiXCR was run by TCRdb on the 5' RACE reads, yielding one entry per CDR3 protein. This table holds under 450,000 distinct CDR3 sequences, over 15% found once. Sequencing input: blood, either unsorted or a sorted T cell fraction (not recorded which). These TCRs come from a male donor with ankylosing spondylitis. Each CDR3 is given with its conserved first and last residue. D genes are given only for firm matches. Clone size appears in some rows only: once, few, many, or a class for an expanded clone.

V: TRBV6-5
D: .
size: .
J: TRBJ2-7
CDR3: CASSYRGGGYEQYF
DNA: TGTGCCAGCAGTTACCGGGGAGGGGGCTACGAGCAGTACTTC

V: TRBV7-9
D: .
size: few
J: TRBJ2-2
CDR3: CASSFAGSGTGELFF
DNA: TGTGCCAGCAGCTTTGCCGGGAGTGGTACCGGGGAGCTGTTTTTT

V: TRBV6-5
D: TRBD1
size: few
J: TRBJ1-2
CDR3: CASSFRDSYITYGYTF
DNA: TGTGCCAGCAGTTTCCGGGACAGCTATATTACCTATGGCTACACCTTC

V: TRBV5-1
D: .
size: .
J: TRBJ2-3
CDR3: CASSLDSSPSTDTQYF
DNA: TGCGCCAGCAGCTTGGACAGTTCCCCTAGCACAGATACGCAGTATTTT

V: TRBV6-1
D: .
size: .
J: TRBJ1-5
CDR3: CASSGGAWQPQHF
DNA: TGTGCCAGCAGTGGAGGTGCTTGGCAGCCCCAGCATTTT

V: TRBV11-2
D: .
size: few
J: TRBJ2-1
CDR3: CASSPSGFANEQFF
DNA: TGTGCCAGCAGCCCGTCGGGCTTCGCGAATGAGCAGTTCTTC

V: TRBV24-1
D: .
size: few
J: TRBJ1-6
CDR3: CATSRDGNSPLHF
DNA: TGTGCCACCAGTCGAGATGGAAATTCACCCCTCCACTTT

V: TRBV6-1
D: .
size: .
J: TRBJ2-1
CDR3: CASSEARAGGKKQFF
DNA: TGTGCCAGCAGTGAAGCCCGCGCAGGGGGGAAGAAGCAGTTCTTC

V: TRBV12-3/TRBV12-4
D: .
size: many
J: TRBJ1-1
CDR3: CASSFKGNTEAFF
DNA: TGTGCCAGCAGTTTCAAAGGGAACACTGAAGCTTTCTTT

V: TRBV7-3
D: TRBD1
size: .
J: TRBJ1-1
CDR3: CASSRSGTGGTEAFF
DNA: TGTGCCAGCAGTCGAAGCGGGACAGGGGGCACTGAAGCTTTCTTT